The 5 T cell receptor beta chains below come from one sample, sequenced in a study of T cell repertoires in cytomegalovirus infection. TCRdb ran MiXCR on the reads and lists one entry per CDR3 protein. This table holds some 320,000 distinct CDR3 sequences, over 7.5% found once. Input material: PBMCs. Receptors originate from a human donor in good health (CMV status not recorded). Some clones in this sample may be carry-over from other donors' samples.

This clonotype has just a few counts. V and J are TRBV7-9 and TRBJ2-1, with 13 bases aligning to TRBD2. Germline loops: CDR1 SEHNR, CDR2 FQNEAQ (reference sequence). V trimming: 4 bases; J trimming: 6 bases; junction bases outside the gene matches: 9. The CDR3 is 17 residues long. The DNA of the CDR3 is TGTGCCAGCAGCTACGAACTACTAGCGGGAGGGTTCAATGAGCAGTTCTTC. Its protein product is CASSYELLAGGFNEQFF. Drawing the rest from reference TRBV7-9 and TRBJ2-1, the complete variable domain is DTGVSQNPRHKITKRGQNVTFRCDPISEHNRLYWYRQTLGQGPEFLTYFQNEAQLEKSRLLSDRFSAERPKGSFSTLEIQRTEQGDSAMYLCASSYELLAGGFNEQFFGPGTRLTVL.

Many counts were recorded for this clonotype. The CDR3 DNA reads TGTGCCACCAGTGACCCGACAGGGGGCAATGAGCAGTTCTTC. Residues: CATSDPTGGNEQFF. V usage is TRBV24-1 and J usage is TRBJ2-1; 9 bases align to TRBD1. Germline CDR1 and CDR2: KGHDR and SFDVKD. The CDR3 length is 14 residues. Germline trimming cut 4 bases from V and 6 bases from J; bases unmatched to any gene: 3.

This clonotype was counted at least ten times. In nucleotides, the CDR3 is TGTGCCAGCAGCCAGCCCGGGACCGAGGGTTTGGAGACCCAGTACTTC. This gives the protein CASSQPGTEGLETQYF. The chain couples TRBV7-2 to TRBJ2-5, with D possibly being TRBD1 or TRBD2 (5 bases each). V gave up 5 bases and J gave up 5 bases, with 21 bases separating them. This CDR3 is 16 amino acids long. Germline loops: CDR1 SGHTA, CDR2 FQGNSA.

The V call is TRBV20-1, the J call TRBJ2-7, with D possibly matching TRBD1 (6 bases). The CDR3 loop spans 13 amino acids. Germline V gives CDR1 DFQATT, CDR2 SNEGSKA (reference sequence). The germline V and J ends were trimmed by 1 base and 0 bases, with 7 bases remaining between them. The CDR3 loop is CSARGTASYEQYF. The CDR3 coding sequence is TGCAGTGCTAGAGGGACAGCCTCCTACGAGCAGTACTTC.

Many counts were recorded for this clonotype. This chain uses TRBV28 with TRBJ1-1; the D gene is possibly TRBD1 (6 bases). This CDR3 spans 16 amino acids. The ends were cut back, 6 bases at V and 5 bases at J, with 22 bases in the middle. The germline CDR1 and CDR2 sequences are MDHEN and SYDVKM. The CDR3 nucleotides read TGTGCCAGCAGCACAATATGGGGGGGGCGCCGTACTGAAGCTTTCTTT. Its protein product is CASSTIWGGRRTEAFF.